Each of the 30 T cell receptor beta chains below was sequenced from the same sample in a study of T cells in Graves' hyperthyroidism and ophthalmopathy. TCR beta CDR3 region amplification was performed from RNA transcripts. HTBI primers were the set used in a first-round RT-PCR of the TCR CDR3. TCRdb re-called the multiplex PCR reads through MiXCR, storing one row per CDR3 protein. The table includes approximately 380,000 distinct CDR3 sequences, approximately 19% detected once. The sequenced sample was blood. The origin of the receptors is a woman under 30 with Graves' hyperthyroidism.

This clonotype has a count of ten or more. The CDR3 sequence is CASSSGGNQPQHF. In DNA form, the CDR3 reads TGTGCCAGCAGTTCAGGGGGCAATCAGCCCCAGCATTTT. The chain couples TRBV12-3 or TRBV12-4 to TRBJ1-5, with D possibly matching TRBD1 (6 bases). V dropped 4 bases and J dropped 2 bases, with 6 bases sitting between them. The CDR3 length is 13 residues.

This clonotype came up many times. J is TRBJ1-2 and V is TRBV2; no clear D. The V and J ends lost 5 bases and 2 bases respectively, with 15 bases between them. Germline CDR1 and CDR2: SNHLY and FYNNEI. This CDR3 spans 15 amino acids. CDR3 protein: CASSLLSGSNYGYTF. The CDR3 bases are TGTGCCAGCAGTCTTTTATCGGGTAGCAACTATGGCTACACCTTC.

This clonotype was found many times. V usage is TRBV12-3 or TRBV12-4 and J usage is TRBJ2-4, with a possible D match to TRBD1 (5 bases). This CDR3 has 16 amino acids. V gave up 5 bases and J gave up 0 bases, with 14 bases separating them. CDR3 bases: TGTGCCAGCAGTAAAGACAGTTTTCTAGCCAAAAACATTCAGTACTTC. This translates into CASSKDSFLAKNIQYF.

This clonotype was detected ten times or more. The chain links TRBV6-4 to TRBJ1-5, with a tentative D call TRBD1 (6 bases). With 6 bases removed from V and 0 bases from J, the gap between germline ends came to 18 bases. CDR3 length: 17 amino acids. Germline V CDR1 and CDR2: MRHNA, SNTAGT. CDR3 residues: CASRSRTVDYSNQPQHF. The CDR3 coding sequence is TGTGCCAGCAGAAGTAGGACAGTTGATTATAGCAATCAGCCCCAGCATTTT.

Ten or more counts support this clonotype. The CDR3 DNA follows: TGCAGTGCTAAAATAACCCGAGGGACAGGGGGCAACTATGGCTACACCTTC. Translation: CSAKITRGTGGNYGYTF. The V and J genes are TRBV20-1 and TRBJ1-2, with 12 nucleotides matching TRBD1. The CDR3 contains 17 residues. Per the germline V gene, CDR1 is DFQATT and CDR2 is SNEGSKA (reference sequence). The V and J ends lost 4 bases and 2 bases, in that order; junction bases with no gene match: 11.

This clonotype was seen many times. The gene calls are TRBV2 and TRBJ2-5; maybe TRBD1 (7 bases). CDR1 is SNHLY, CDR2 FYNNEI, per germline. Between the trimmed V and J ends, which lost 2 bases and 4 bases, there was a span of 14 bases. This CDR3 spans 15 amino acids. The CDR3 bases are TGTGCCAGCAGTGAAAACGGACAGGAGGGAGAGACCCAGTACTTC. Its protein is CASSENGQEGETQYF.

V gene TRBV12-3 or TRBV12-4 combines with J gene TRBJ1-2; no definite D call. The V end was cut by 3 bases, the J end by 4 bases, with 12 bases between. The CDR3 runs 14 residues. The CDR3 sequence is CASSFQAGIYGYTF. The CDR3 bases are TGTGCCAGCAGTTTTCAGGCAGGAATCTATGGCTACACCTTC.

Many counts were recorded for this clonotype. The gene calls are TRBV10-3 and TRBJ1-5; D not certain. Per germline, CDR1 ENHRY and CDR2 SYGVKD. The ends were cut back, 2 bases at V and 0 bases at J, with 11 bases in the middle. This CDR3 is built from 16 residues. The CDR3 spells CAISERGGDSNQPQHF. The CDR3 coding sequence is TGTGCCATCAGTGAGAGAGGCGGGGATAGCAATCAGCCCCAGCATTTT.

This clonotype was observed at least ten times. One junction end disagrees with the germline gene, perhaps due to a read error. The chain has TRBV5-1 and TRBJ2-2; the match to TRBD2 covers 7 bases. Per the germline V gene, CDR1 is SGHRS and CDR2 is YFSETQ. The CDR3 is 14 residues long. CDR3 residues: CASSPSGNSGELFF. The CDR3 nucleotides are TGCGCCAGCAGCCCCAGCGGGAACTCCGGGGAGCTGTTTTTT.

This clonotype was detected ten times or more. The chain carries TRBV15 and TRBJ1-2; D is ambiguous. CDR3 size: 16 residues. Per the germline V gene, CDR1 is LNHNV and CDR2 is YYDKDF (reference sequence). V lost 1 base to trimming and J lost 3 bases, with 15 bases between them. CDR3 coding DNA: TGTGCCACCAGCAGAGCAGAACCTATTCTGTACTATGGCTACACCTTC. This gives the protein CATSRAEPILYYGYTF.

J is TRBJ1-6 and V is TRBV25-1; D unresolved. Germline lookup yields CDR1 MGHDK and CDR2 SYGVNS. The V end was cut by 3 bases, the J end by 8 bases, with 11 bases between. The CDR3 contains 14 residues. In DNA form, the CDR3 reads TGTGCCAGCAGTGAGCCAACCGGGGATTCACCCCTCCACTTT. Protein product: CASSEPTGDSPLHF.

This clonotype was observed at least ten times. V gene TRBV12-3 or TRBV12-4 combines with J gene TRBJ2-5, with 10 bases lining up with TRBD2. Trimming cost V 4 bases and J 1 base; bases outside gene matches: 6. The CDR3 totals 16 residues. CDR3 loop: CASSSSSGGAQETQYF. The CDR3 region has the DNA TGTGCCAGCAGTTCTTCCAGCGGGGGGGCCCAAGAGACCCAGTACTTC.

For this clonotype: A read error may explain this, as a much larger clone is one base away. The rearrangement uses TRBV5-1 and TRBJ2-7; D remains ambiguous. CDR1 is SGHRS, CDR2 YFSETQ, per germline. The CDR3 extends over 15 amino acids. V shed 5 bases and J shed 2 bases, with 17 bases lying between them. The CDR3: CASSFGETVTYEQYF. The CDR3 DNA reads TGCGCCAGCAGTTTTGGCGAAACGGTCACCTACGAGCAGTACTTC.

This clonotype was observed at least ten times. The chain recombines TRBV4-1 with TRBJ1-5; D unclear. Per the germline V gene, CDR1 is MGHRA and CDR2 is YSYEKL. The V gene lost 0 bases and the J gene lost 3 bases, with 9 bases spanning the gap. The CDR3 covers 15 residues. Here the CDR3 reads CASSQDGQANQPQHF. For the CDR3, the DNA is TGCGCCAGCAGCCAAGACGGGCAGGCCAATCAGCCCCAGCATTTT.

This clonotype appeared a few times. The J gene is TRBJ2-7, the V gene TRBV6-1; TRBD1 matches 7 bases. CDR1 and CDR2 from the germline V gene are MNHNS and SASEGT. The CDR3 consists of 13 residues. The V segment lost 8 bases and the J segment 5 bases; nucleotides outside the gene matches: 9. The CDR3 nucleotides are TGTGCCAGCTCGACAGGGATTATCCACGAGCAGTACTTC. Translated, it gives CASSTGIIHEQYF.

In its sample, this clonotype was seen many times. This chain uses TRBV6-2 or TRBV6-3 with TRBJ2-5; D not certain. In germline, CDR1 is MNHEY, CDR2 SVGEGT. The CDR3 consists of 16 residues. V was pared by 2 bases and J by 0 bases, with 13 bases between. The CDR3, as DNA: TGTGCCAGCAGTTACACCAATTACCGGGACCAAGAGACCCAGTACTTC. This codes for CASSYTNYRDQETQYF.

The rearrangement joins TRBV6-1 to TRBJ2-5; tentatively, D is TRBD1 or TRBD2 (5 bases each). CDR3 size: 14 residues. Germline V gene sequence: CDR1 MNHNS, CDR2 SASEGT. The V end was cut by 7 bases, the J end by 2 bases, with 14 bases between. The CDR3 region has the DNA TGTGCCAGCATACTAGGGACCGAACAAGAGACCCAGTACTTC. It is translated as CASILGTEQETQYF.

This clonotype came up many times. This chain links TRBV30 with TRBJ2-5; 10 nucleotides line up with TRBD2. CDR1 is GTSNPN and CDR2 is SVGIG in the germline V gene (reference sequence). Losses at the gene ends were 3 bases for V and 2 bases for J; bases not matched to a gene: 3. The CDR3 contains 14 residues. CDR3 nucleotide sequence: TGTGCCTGGAGGCGAGCGGGGGGGCAAGAGACCCAGTACTTC. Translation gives CAWRRAGGQETQYF.

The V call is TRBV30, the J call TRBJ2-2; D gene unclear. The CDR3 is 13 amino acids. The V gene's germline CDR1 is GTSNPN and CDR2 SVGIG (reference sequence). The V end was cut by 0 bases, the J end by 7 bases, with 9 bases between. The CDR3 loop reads CAWSVIIVGELFF. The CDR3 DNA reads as TGTGCCTGGAGTGTTATCATTGTCGGGGAGCTGTTTTTT.

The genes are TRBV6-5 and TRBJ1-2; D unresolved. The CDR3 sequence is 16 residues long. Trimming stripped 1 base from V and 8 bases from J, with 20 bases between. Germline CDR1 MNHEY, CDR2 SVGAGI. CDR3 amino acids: CASSYLGRVDLEGYTF. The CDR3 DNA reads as TGTGCCAGCAGTTACTTAGGGAGGGTAGACTTGGAAGGCTACACCTTC.

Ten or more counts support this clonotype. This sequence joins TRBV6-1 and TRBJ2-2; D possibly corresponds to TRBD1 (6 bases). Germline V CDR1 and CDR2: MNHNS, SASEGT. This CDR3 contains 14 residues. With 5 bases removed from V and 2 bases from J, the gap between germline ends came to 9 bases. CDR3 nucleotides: TGTGCCAGCAGTCCGGACAGTAACACCGGGGAGCTGTTTTTT. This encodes CASSPDSNTGELFF.

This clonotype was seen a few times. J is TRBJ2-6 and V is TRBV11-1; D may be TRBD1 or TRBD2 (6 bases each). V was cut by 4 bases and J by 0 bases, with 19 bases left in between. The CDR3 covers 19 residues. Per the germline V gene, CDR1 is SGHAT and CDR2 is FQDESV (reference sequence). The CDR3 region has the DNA TGTGCCAGCAGCTGGGCGCCGGGGGCTGAGGACTCTGGGGCCAACGTCCTGACTTTC. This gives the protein CASSWAPGAEDSGANVLTF.

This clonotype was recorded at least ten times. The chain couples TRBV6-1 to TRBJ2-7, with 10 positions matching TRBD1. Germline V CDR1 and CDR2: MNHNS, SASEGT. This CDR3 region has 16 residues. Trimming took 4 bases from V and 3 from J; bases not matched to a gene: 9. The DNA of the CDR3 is TGTGCCAGCAGTGCCCTCGGACAGGGGGGATTCTACGAGCAGTACTTC. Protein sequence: CASSALGQGGFYEQYF.

CDR3 amino acids: CASSLLAKLLPRETQYF. CDR3 DNA sequence: TGTGCCAGCAGCTTGTTGGCTAAACTTCTACCTAGGGAGACCCAGTACTTC. The chain is built from TRBV7-8 and TRBJ2-5; D is uncertain. The V and J ends lost 3 bases and 5 bases respectively, with 22 bases between them. The CDR3 runs to 17 residues. Germline lookup yields CDR1 SGHVS and CDR2 FQNEAQ.

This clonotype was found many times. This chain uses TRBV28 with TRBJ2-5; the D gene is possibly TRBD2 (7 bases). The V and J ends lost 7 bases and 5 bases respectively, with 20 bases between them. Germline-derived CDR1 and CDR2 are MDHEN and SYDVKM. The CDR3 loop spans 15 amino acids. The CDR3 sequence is CASMGRGPTFETQYF. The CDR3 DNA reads TGTGCCAGCATGGGGCGGGGGCCTACTTTTGAGACCCAGTACTTC.

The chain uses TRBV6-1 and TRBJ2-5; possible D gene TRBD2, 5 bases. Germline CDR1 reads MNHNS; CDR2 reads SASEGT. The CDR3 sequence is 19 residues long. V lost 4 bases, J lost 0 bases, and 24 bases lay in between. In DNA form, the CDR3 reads TGTGCCAGCAGTGGGCCCGAGGGTCTTCGGCTACGGTACCAAGAGACCCAGTACTTC. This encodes CASSGPEGLRLRYQETQYF.

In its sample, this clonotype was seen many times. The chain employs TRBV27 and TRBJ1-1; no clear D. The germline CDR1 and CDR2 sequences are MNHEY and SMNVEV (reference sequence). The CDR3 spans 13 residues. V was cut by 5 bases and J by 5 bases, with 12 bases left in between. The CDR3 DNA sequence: TGTGCCAGCAGTCGGGAGAGGGCAACTGAAGCTTTCTTT. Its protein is CASSRERATEAFF.

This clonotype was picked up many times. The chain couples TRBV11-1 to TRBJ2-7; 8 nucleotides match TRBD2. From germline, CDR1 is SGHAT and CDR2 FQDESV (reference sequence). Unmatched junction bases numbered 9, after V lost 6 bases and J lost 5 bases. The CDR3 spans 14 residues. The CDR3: CASSRFSGAHEQYF. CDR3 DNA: TGTGCCAGCAGTCGATTTAGCGGGGCGCACGAGCAGTACTTC.

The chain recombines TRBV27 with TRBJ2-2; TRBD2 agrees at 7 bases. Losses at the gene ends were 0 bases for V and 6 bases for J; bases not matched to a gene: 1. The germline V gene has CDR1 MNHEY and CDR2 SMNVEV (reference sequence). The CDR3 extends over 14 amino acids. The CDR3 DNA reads TGTGCCAGCAGTTTATCACTAGCGTCCGGGGAGCTGTTTTTT. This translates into CASSLSLASGELFF.

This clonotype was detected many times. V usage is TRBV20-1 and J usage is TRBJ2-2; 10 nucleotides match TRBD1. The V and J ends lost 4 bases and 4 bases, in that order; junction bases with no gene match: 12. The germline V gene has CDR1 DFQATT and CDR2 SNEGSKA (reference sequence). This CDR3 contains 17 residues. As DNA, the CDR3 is TGCAGTGCTAAGGGACAGGGGATTTCACGCGGCACCGGGGAGCTGTTTTTT. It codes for CSAKGQGISRGTGELFF.